Presented here are 15 T cell receptor beta chains from one specimen sequenced in a study of CD8 T cells in ankylosing spondylitis. General observations from the study: One TCR beta motif, made up of roughly eight highly homologous variants, appeared characteristic of ankylosing spondylitis blood.

The antigens of these receptors remain unknown. MiXCR, run by TCRdb on the 5' RACE reads, gives a single entry per CDR3 protein. Here the sample spans 100,000 or so distinct CDR3 sequences, roughly 10% being singletons. Sequencing was done on a sample of blood, either unsorted or a sorted T cell fraction (not recorded which). All receptors derive from a male donor with ankylosing spondylitis.

This clonotype has more than one count but fewer than ten. The chain joins TRBV11-2 to TRBJ2-5; TRBD2 matches at 10 bases. This CDR3 is 14 amino acids long. J lost 3 bases, V lost 7 bases, and 5 bases had no gene match. Germline assignment: CDR1 SGHAT and CDR2 FQNNGV. The CDR3 spells CASTRSGRKETQYF. DNA of the CDR3: TGTGCCAGCACCCGTAGCGGGAGGAAAGAGACCCAGTACTTC. Full variable domain (missing parts from reference TRBV11-2 and TRBJ2-5): EAGVAQSPRYKIIEKRQSVAFWCNPISGHATLYWYQQILGQGPKLLIQFQNNGVVDDSQLPKDRFSAERLKGVDSTLKIQPAKLEDSAVYLCASTRSGRKETQYFGPGTRLLVL.

Ten or more counts support this clonotype. The V and J genes are TRBV20-1 and TRBJ2-5; D gene unclear. The CDR3 contains 14 residues. The V gene lost 3 bases and the J gene lost 1 base, with 12 bases spanning the gap. Germline CDR1 and CDR2: DFQATT and SNEGSKA (reference sequence). For the CDR3, the DNA is TGCAGTGCTAGTCCCTTCGAACCCCAAGAGACCCAGTACTTC. Translation gives CSASPFEPQETQYF.

This clonotype has at least ten counts. This sequence joins TRBV7-9 and TRBJ2-1; 13 bases are shared with TRBD2. V lost 6 bases and J lost 5; bases outside the gene matches: 7. CDR1 and CDR2 from the germline V gene are SEHNR and FQNEAQ (reference sequence). The CDR3 has 16 residues. The CDR3 spells CASSSRTSGRNNEQFF. CDR3 coding DNA: TGTGCCAGCAGTAGTCGGACTAGCGGGAGAAACAATGAGCAGTTCTTC.

The table lists this clonotype with many counts. V and J are TRBV27 and TRBJ1-1; maybe TRBD1 (5 bases). This CDR3 contains 13 residues. Germline-derived CDR1 and CDR2 are MNHEY and SMNVEV (reference sequence). The ends were cut back, 3 bases at V and 5 bases at J, with 10 bases in the middle. As DNA, the CDR3 is TGTGCCAGCAGTTTCGGCAGGGAAACTGAAGCTTTCTTT. It specifies CASSFGRETEAFF.

This clonotype was picked up many times. The chain has TRBV18 and TRBJ2-7; 10 bases are a match to TRBD2. Germline CDR1 and CDR2: KGHSH and LQKENI. The length of the CDR3 is 15 residues. Germline trimming cut 5 bases from V and 9 bases from J; bases unmatched to any gene: 13. CDR3 residues: CASSTPYGTSDRQYF. Here the CDR3 DNA reads TGTGCCAGCTCAACGCCTTACGGGACTAGCGATAGGCAGTACTTC.

This chain connects TRBV11-2 to TRBJ1-1, with D unclear. V dropped 5 bases and J dropped 5 bases, with 12 bases sitting between them. The CDR3 is 13 amino acids. Germline V gene data show CDR1 as SGHAT and CDR2 as FQNNGV. The CDR3 here is CASSREDWTEAFF. CDR3 DNA: TGTGCCAGCAGCCGAGAGGACTGGACTGAAGCTTTCTTT. The complete variable domain, with remaining parts taken from reference TRBV11-2 and TRBJ1-1, reads EAGVAQSPRYKIIEKRQSVAFWCNPISGHATLYWYQQILGQGPKLLIQFQNNGVVDDSQLPKDRFSAERLKGVDSTLKIQPAKLEDSAVYLCASSREDWTEAFFGQGTRLTVV.

This clonotype was seen ten or more times. The CDR3: CASSPGREPGQFF. CDR3 DNA sequence: TGTGCCAGCAGTCCAGGCCGGGAACCCGGGCAGTTCTTC. The chain couples TRBV27 to TRBJ2-1; maybe TRBD2 (5 bases). Germline V gene data show CDR1 as MNHEY and CDR2 as SMNVEV (reference sequence). This CDR3 is built from 13 residues. Trimming stripped 5 bases from V and 12 bases from J, with 17 bases between.

The chain is built from TRBV5-6 and TRBJ2-7; TRBD1 agrees at 9 bases. The junction had 2 bases not matched to a gene; V was cut back by 3 bases and J by 1 base. The CDR3 extends over 14 amino acids. Germline V lookup: CDR1 SGHDT, CDR2 YYEEEE. The CDR3 DNA is TGTGCCAGCAGCTCCGGGACAGGGTCCTACGAGCAGTACTTC. The encoded protein is CASSSGTGSYEQYF. Full variable domain (rest looked up from reference TRBV5-6 and TRBJ2-7): DAGVTQSPTHLIKTRGQQVTLRCSPKSGHDTVSWYQQALGQGPQFIFQYYEEEERQRGNFPDRFSGHQFPNYSSELNVNALLLGDSALYLCASSSGTGSYEQYFGPGTRLTVT.

This clonotype was recorded many times. The CDR3 protein is CASSPELAGVQETQYF. The DNA of the CDR3 is TGTGCCAGCAGCCCGGAACTAGCGGGGGTACAAGAGACCCAGTACTTC. This chain joins TRBV11-2 and TRBJ2-5, with 11 positions matching TRBD2. Germline CDR1 is SGHAT and CDR2 is FQNNGV. The length of the CDR3 is 16 residues. The V and J ends lost 5 bases and 2 bases, in that order; junction bases with no gene match: 7.

This clonotype has just a few counts. This sequence joins TRBV12-3 or TRBV12-4 and TRBJ1-2, with D perhaps TRBD1 (5 bases). The CDR3 totals 16 residues. Trimming removed 5 bases from V and 2 bases from J, with 18 bases in between. CDR3 amino acids: CASSRTERGPNYGYTF. CDR3 sequence (DNA): TGTGCCAGCAGTCGAACCGAAAGGGGCCCCAACTATGGCTACACCTTC.

The chain joins TRBV30 to TRBJ2-5; 15 bases agree with TRBD2. The germline V gene encodes CDR1 GTSNPN and CDR2 SVGIG (reference sequence). V shed 3 bases and J 1 base; nucleotides not matched to a gene: 6. The CDR3 totals 17 residues. The chain's CDR3 is CAWSGLAGGPPQETQYF. CDR3 bases: TGTGCCTGGAGCGGACTAGCGGGAGGGCCCCCCCAAGAGACCCAGTACTTC.

This clonotype was counted many times. The V and J genes are TRBV12-3 or TRBV12-4 and TRBJ2-1; 11 bases are a match to TRBD2. V gave up 3 bases and J gave up 9 bases; unmatched junction bases: 4. The CDR3 totals 14 residues. The CDR3: CASSFSGLAVEQFF. CDR3 nucleotides: TGTGCCAGCAGTTTTTCGGGACTAGCGGTTGAGCAGTTCTTC.

There are a few counts of this clonotype. The rearrangement links TRBV13 to TRBJ2-1, with TRBD2 identical over 12 bases. V was clipped by 4 bases and J by 2 bases; unmatched bases: 3. The CDR3 spans 16 residues. Germline V gene sequence: CDR1 PRHDT, CDR2 FYEKMQ (reference sequence). CDR3 amino acids: CASSSTSGGTYNEQFF. CDR3 in DNA: TGTGCCAGCAGCTCAACTAGCGGGGGGACCTACAATGAGCAGTTCTTC.

This clonotype appeared many times. V usage is TRBV6-4 and J usage is TRBJ2-7; D call uncertain. This CDR3 has 13 residues. Per the germline V gene, CDR1 is MRHNA and CDR2 is SNTAGT. The germline V and J ends were trimmed by 10 bases and 3 bases, with 16 bases remaining between them. CDR3 in amino acids: CANCRRMVYEQYF. In DNA form, the CDR3 reads TGTGCCAATTGTAGAAGGATGGTCTACGAGCAGTACTTC.

This clonotype was seen many times. The chain joins TRBV20-1 to TRBJ2-7; 9 bases are shared with TRBD2. Germline loops: CDR1 DFQATT, CDR2 SNEGSKA (reference sequence). This CDR3 has 14 residues. V shed 3 bases, J shed 2 bases, and the junction held 5 bases outside the gene matches. In DNA, the CDR3 is TGCAGTGCTAGGGCTAGCGGGGATACCTACGAGCAGTACTTC. This codes for CSARASGDTYEQYF.